This passage covers 19 T cell receptor beta chains from one sample sequenced in a study of cytomegalovirus exposure and HLA in healthy donors. The PCR was carried out with 60 Vbeta primers and 13 Jbeta primers. Libraries were prepared by immunoSEQ multiplex PCR; TCRdb keeps only in-frame clonotypes and omits some of them. The table lists approximately 150,000 clones, 9.4% of them singletons. Sequenced material: PBMCs. Source of these receptors: a male donor in good health and CMV-seronegative.

This chain links TRBV9 with TRBJ2-3, with D unresolved. V lost 0 bases, J lost 4 bases, and 6 bases lay in between. This CDR3 has 13 amino acids. Germline V gene data show CDR1 as SGDLS and CDR2 as YYNGEE. The CDR3 sequence is CASSVAAADTQYF. CDR3 in DNA: TGTGCCAGCAGCGTAGCTGCGGCAGATACGCAGTATTTT.

The sample holds a few counts of this clone. The DNA of the CDR3 is TGTGCCAGTAGTATGGACAGCTTCTCCTCCTACGAGCAGTACTTC. Translated: CASSMDSFSSYEQYF. The rearrangement joins TRBV19 to TRBJ2-7, with D perhaps matching TRBD1 (6 bases). From germline, CDR1 is LNHDA and CDR2 SQIVND (reference sequence). Trimming stripped 3 bases from V and 0 bases from J, with 12 bases between. This CDR3 is 15 amino acids long.

There are a few counts of this clone. V is TRBV30 and J is TRBJ2-7, with 7 bases that match TRBD1. This CDR3 is built from 16 residues. CDR1 is GTSNPN, CDR2 SVGIG, per germline (reference sequence). V was clipped by 5 bases and J by 6 bases; unmatched bases: 19. The CDR3 protein is CAWEKSEIATGREQYF. In nucleotides, the CDR3 is TGTGCCTGGGAGAAAAGCGAAATTGCGACAGGGCGCGAGCAGTACTTC. Combining the CDR3 with reference TRBV30 and TRBJ2-7 gives the whole variable domain SQTIHQWPATLVQPVGSPLSLECTVEGTSNPNLYWYRQAAGRGLQLLFYSVGIGQISSEVPQNLSASRPQDRQFILSSKKLLLSDSGFYLCAWEKSEIATGREQYFGPGTRLTVT.

The V and J genes are TRBV27 and TRBJ1-2, with unresolved D. The CDR3 loop spans 13 amino acids. Germline assignment: CDR1 MNHEY and CDR2 SMNVEV (reference sequence). Trimming took off 3 bases at V and 8 bases at J, with 13 bases between the two ends. The CDR3 coding sequence is TGTGCCAGCAGTTTCGCGGGAGAAGGGGGCTACACCTTC. It codes for CASSFAGEGGYTF.

The V and J genes are TRBV19 and TRBJ2-7; 7 bases are a match to TRBD2. Per the germline V gene, CDR1 is LNHDA and CDR2 is SQIVND (reference sequence). CDR3 length equals 14 residues. J lost 3 bases, V lost 3 bases, and 5 bases had no gene match. CDR3 amino acids: CASSIGLADYEQYF. Here the CDR3 DNA reads TGTGCCAGTAGTATCGGCCTAGCGGACTACGAGCAGTACTTC.

This chain joins TRBV19 and TRBJ2-1, with D perhaps TRBD2 (5 bases). Germline values: CDR1 LNHDA, CDR2 SQIVND (reference sequence). Trimming cost V 1 base and J 2 bases, with 9 bases left between them. This CDR3 has 15 amino acids. In DNA, the CDR3 is TGTGCCAGTAGTATAGTAGGGAGCCCCTACAATGAGCAGTTCTTC. Translating it yields CASSIVGSPYNEQFF.

The CDR3 spells CASRPWGDNHNEQFF. The DNA for the CDR3 is TGTGCCAGCAGACCTTGGGGGGATAACCACAATGAGCAGTTCTTC. The chain joins TRBV7-9 to TRBJ2-1, with D perhaps matching TRBD2 (6 bases). V gave up 6 bases and J gave up 5 bases, with 17 bases separating them. Germline V gene data show CDR1 as SEHNR and CDR2 as FQNEAQ (reference sequence). This CDR3 region has 15 residues. Looking up the rest from reference TRBV7-9 and TRBJ2-1 gives the full variable domain: DTGVSQNPRHKITKRGQNVTFRCDPISEHNRLYWYRQTLGQGPEFLTYFQNEAQLEKSRLLSDRFSAERPKGSFSTLEIQRTEQGDSAMYLCASRPWGDNHNEQFFGPGTRLTVL.

V is TRBV6-5 and J is TRBJ1-6, with 9 bases aligning to TRBD1. V gave up 4 bases and J gave up 7 bases; unmatched junction bases: 8. Germline lookup yields CDR1 MNHEY and CDR2 SVGAGI. The CDR3 loop spans 16 amino acids. The DNA of the CDR3 is TGTGCCAGCAGTTCCACGACAGGGGGTGCAAATTCACCCCTCCACTTT. This sequence encodes CASSSTTGGANSPLHF.

This clone was recorded a few times. The chain employs TRBV7-9 and TRBJ1-2; the match to TRBD1 covers 7 bases. The germline V gene has CDR1 SEHNR and CDR2 FQNEAQ (reference sequence). The CDR3 extends over 16 amino acids. The J segment lost 5 bases and the V segment lost 0 bases, leaving 9 bases of the junction unmatched. The CDR3 DNA reads TGTGCCAGCAGCTTAGCGAGCGGAGGGGGCGGTTATGGCTACACCTTC. Amino acid sequence: CASSLASGGGGYGYTF.

This clone showed up just a few times. The chain carries TRBV6-4 and TRBJ2-3; D gene unclear. This CDR3 comprises 15 residues. Germline CDR1 is MRHNA and CDR2 is SNTAGT. Trimming took 4 bases from V and 1 from J, leaving 12 bases between them. CDR3 loop: CASSATLLGTDTQYF. The CDR3 bases are TGTGCCAGCAGTGCCACACTACTCGGCACAGATACGCAGTATTTT.

V gene TRBV5-4 combines with J gene TRBJ2-7; possible D gene TRBD1, 6 bases. The CDR3 is 14 residues long. Trimming cost V 0 bases and J 0 bases, with 7 bases left between them. CDR1 is SGHNT and CDR2 is YYREEE in the germline V gene (reference sequence). For the CDR3, the DNA is TGTGCCAGCAGCTTGGAACAGGGCTCCTACGAGCAGTACTTC. It is translated as CASSLEQGSYEQYF.

This clone has only a few counts. This chain joins TRBV5-1 and TRBJ2-7, with 7 bases matching TRBD1. J lost 3 bases, V lost 2 bases, and 2 bases had no gene match. This CDR3 is 13 amino acids long. Germline V gene lookup returns CDR1 SGHRS and CDR2 YFSETQ. In DNA form, the CDR3 reads TGCGCCAGCAGCTTCAGGGGGTACTACGAGCAGTACTTC. Protein sequence: CASSFRGYYEQYF.

This sequence joins TRBV4-2 and TRBJ2-3; no clear D gene. V lost 1 base to trimming and J lost 0 bases, with 8 bases between them. The CDR3 loop spans 15 amino acids. CDR1 is LGHNA, CDR2 YNFKEQ, per germline. The CDR3 loop is CASSQGYRSTDTQYF. The CDR3, as DNA: TGTGCCAGCAGCCAAGGTTATCGGAGCACAGATACGCAGTATTTT.

This rearrangement joins TRBV5-1 to TRBJ2-2, with TRBD1 matching 7 bases. CDR1 and CDR2 (germline): SGHRS, YFSETQ. The V segment lost 4 bases and the J segment 5 bases; nucleotides outside the gene matches: 11. CDR3 size: 16 residues. The CDR3, as DNA: TGCGCCAGCAGCCAGGATTGGACAGGTTTAACCGGGGAGCTGTTTTTT. Protein product: CASSQDWTGLTGELFF.

This clone has a handful of counts. The gene calls are TRBV7-9 and TRBJ1-2, with D unclear. This CDR3 is 15 amino acids long. Germline lookup yields CDR1 SEHNR and CDR2 FQNEAQ (reference sequence). V gave up 5 bases and J gave up 0 bases, with 13 bases separating them. CDR3 sequence: CASSAGGPSNYGYTF. CDR3 coding DNA: TGTGCCAGCAGCGCCGGAGGCCCCTCTAACTATGGCTACACCTTC.

A few counts support this clone. The chain combines TRBV7-2 with TRBJ2-3, with 11 bases lining up with TRBD2. V lost 6 bases to trimming and J lost 1 base; unmatched junction nucleotides: 12. The CDR3 contains 18 residues. Germline CDR1 reads SGHTA; CDR2 reads FQGNSA. The CDR3 DNA follows: TGTGCCAGCAGGTCAAAAGGGACTAGCGGTGCCGGCACAGATACGCAGTATTTT. Protein product: CASRSKGTSGAGTDTQYF.

This clone was found a few times. The chain recombines TRBV20-1 with TRBJ1-1; TRBD1 might be the D (6 bases). Trimming shortened V by 5 bases and J by 14 bases, and 18 bases separated the two germline ends. The germline V gene encodes CDR1 DFQATT and CDR2 SNEGSKA (reference sequence). This CDR3 comprises 11 residues. The CDR3 DNA reads as TGCAGTGCTCAGGGGAGGGGTGATCAATTCTTT. This encodes CSAQGRGDQFF.

This clone showed up just a few times. The gene calls are TRBV4-1 and TRBJ1-5, with D perhaps TRBD1 (5 bases). V lost 0 bases and J lost 3, with 12 bases in between. CDR1 and CDR2 (germline): MGHRA, YSYEKL. The CDR3 contains 16 residues. CDR3 sequence: CASSQEWGLTNQPQHF. In nucleotides, the CDR3 is TGCGCCAGCAGCCAAGAATGGGGACTGACCAATCAGCCCCAGCATTTT.

The chain joins TRBV9 to TRBJ2-3, with TRBD1 as a possible D gene (6 bases). Germline V gene sequence: CDR1 SGDLS, CDR2 YYNGEE. This CDR3 is built from 14 residues. V shed 0 bases and J shed 5 bases, with 10 bases lying between them. The CDR3 DNA reads TGTGCCAGCAGCGTAGCTACAGGGTTAGATACGCAGTATTTT. It encodes CASSVATGLDTQYF.